This T cell receptor beta chain derives from a study of shared T cell receptors in the human thymus. TCRdb's copy holds only in-frame clones and misses some; the assay was immunoSEQ multiplex PCR. The sample contains 550,000 to 800,000 clones, around 85% of which appear only once. V shed 10 bases and J 1 base; nucleotides not matched to a gene: 4. The CDR3 runs to 13 residues. Per the germline V gene, CDR1 is MGHRA and CDR2 is YSYEKL. This same sample was also part of a study on human thymus T cells. In that study: Highly overlapping thymic repertoires in unrelated individuals were reported by related research.

This receptor was taken from a girl under three years old with a congenital heart defect. The rearrangement uses TRBV4-1 and TRBJ1-1, with 9 positions matching TRBD1. Sequenced material: thymocytes. The CDR3 coding sequence is TGCGCCATAAACAGGGGGCCGAACACTGAAGCTTTCTTT. Its translation: CAINRGPNTEAFF.